These 9 T cell receptor beta chains were sequenced from one sample in a study of cytomegalovirus exposure and HLA in healthy donors. The PCR contained 60 Vbeta and 13 Jbeta primers. The repertoire was sequenced with immunoSEQ multiplex PCR; TCRdb's copy has only in-frame clones and lacks some. This sample has 200,000 to 250,000 clones, with 75% to 85% found just once. The source material was PBMCs. Receptors were obtained from a girl aged 5 to 17 in good health and CMV-seronegative.

The chain couples TRBV9 to TRBJ2-1, with 7 bases lining up with TRBD2. CDR3 size: 15 residues. The ends lost 3 bases at V and 3 bases at J; junction bases unmatched: 6. Germline V lookup: CDR1 SGDLS, CDR2 YYNGEE. This CDR3 reads CASSGGAGDYNEQFF. DNA for the CDR3: TGTGCCAGCAGCGGAGGTGCGGGAGACTACAATGAGCAGTTCTTC.

V usage is TRBV9 and J usage is TRBJ1-2; 8 nucleotides line up with TRBD1. V dropped 0 bases and J dropped 3; count of bases not matched to a gene: 10. The germline CDR1 and CDR2 sequences are SGDLS and YYNGEE. The CDR3 is 17 amino acids. The CDR3 here is CASSVAIGTGLDYGYTF. For the CDR3, the DNA is TGTGCCAGCAGCGTAGCTATCGGGACAGGCTTGGACTATGGCTACACCTTC.

This chain connects TRBV30 to TRBJ1-4; no clear D gene. Deletions cut 2 bases from V and 3 bases from J, with 13 bases between. This CDR3 region has 15 residues. CDR1 is GTSNPN and CDR2 is SVGIG in the germline V gene (reference sequence). DNA for the CDR3: TGTGCCTGGAGTCCCGGCGGGTCATCTAATGAAAAACTGTTTTTT. It is translated as CAWSPGGSSNEKLFF. Looking up the rest from reference TRBV30 and TRBJ1-4 gives the full variable domain: SQTIHQWPATLVQPVGSPLSLECTVEGTSNPNLYWYRQAAGRGLQLLFYSVGIGQISSEVPQNLSASRPQDRQFILSSKKLLLSDSGFYLCAWSPGGSSNEKLFFGSGTQLSVL.

This chain uses TRBV6-5 with TRBJ2-1; D might be TRBD2 (6 bases). Germline V gene data show CDR1 as MNHEY and CDR2 as SVGAGI. V gave up 3 bases and J gave up 9 bases, with 9 bases separating them. The CDR3 has 12 residues. Written as DNA, the CDR3 is TGTGCCAGCAGTTATGCAGCGGGTGAGCAGTTCTTC. Protein product: CASSYAAGEQFF.

With regard to this clone: At one end, the junction sequence differs from germline, possibly due to a read error. The genes are TRBV4-3 and TRBJ2-5, with 15 bases lining up with TRBD2. The germline gives CDR1 LGHNA, CDR2 YSLEER. This CDR3 has 16 residues. This CDR3 reads CASSHGLAGGQGTQYF. The CDR3 DNA sequence: TGCGCCAGCAGCCATGGACTAGCGGGGGGGCAAGGGACCCAGTACTTC.

The V call is TRBV6-1, the J call TRBJ2-1, with TRBD2 as a possible D gene (5 bases). Trimming pared 6 bases from V and 9 bases from J, leaving 9 bases between. From germline, CDR1 is MNHNS and CDR2 SASEGT. CDR3 length equals 11 residues. CDR3: CASRSEVEQFF. In nucleotides, the CDR3 is TGTGCCAGCAGGTCGGAGGTTGAGCAGTTCTTC.

This clone was observed a handful of times. The chain uses TRBV6-6 and TRBJ2-1; tentative D call: TRBD1 (6 bases). This CDR3 region has 16 residues. The V end was cut by 2 bases, the J end by 7 bases, with 18 bases between. CDR1 MNHNY and CDR2 SVGAGI come from the germline V gene (reference sequence). CDR3 amino acids: CASSYPVGRGGNEQFF. The DNA for the CDR3 is TGTGCCAGCAGTTACCCCGTGGGCAGGGGCGGGAATGAGCAGTTCTTC.

The rearrangement links TRBV28 to TRBJ1-2; perhaps TRBD1 as D (6 bases). The CDR3 has 13 amino acids. In germline, CDR1 is MDHEN, CDR2 SYDVKM. Trimming left V 6 bases short and J 5 bases short, with 13 bases between. As DNA, the CDR3 is TGTGCCAGCAGGGGAGGGGGTCGGTATGGCTACACCTTC. It specifies CASRGGGRYGYTF.

The chain joins TRBV6-1 to TRBJ1-2, with 12 bases identical to TRBD1. V trimming: 3 bases; J trimming: 4 bases; junction bases outside the gene matches: 6. This CDR3 is built from 16 residues. Germline V CDR1 and CDR2: MNHNS, SASEGT. The CDR3 loop reads CASSEGTGGYLYGYTF. The CDR3 DNA reads as TGTGCCAGCAGTGAGGGGACAGGGGGCTACCTCTATGGCTACACCTTC.